One sample yielded the 22 T cell receptor beta chains listed below, sequenced in a study of blood T cell repertoires in COVID-19. Measured with immunoSEQ multiplex PCR; TCRdb has only the in-frame clones, and not every one. The data hold 450,000 to 500,000 clones, with around 87% observed a single time. Sequenced sample: PBMCs or T cells enriched from blood (not recorded which). These receptors were taken from a woman aged 18-29 years who had recovered from COVID-19.

This clone came up once. The chain couples TRBV7-8 to TRBJ2-5; D may be TRBD1 (6 bases). CDR1 and CDR2 from the germline V gene are SGHVS and FQNEAQ. The CDR3 is 15 residues long. With 0 bases removed from V and 4 bases from J, the gap between germline ends came to 12 bases. The CDR3 region has the DNA TGTGCCAGCAGCTTAGCGGGACAAGTGGTAGAGACCCAGTACTTC. Its protein product is CASSLAGQVVETQYF.

V gene TRBV18 combines with J gene TRBJ2-5, with 7 positions matching TRBD1. The germline V gene encodes CDR1 KGHSH and CDR2 LQKENI. CDR3 size: 14 residues. The J segment lost 0 bases and the V segment lost 6 bases, leaving 4 bases of the junction unmatched. CDR3 protein: CASSPDRDQETQYF. CDR3 DNA sequence: TGTGCCAGCTCCCCCGACAGGGACCAAGAGACCCAGTACTTC.

The gene calls are TRBV7-8 and TRBJ2-3; 8 positions match TRBD2. The CDR3 covers 16 residues. Germline values: CDR1 SGHVS, CDR2 FQNEAQ. Unmatched junction bases numbered 6, after V lost 4 bases and J lost 0 bases. CDR3: CASSSRGGTSTDTQYF. DNA for the CDR3: TGTGCCAGCAGCTCCCGCGGGGGGACTAGCACAGATACGCAGTATTTT.

J is TRBJ2-7 and V is TRBV27; 12 bases map to TRBD2. V gave up 3 bases and J gave up 6 bases; unmatched junction bases: 0. The CDR3 is 13 residues long. Germline CDR1 and CDR2: MNHEY and SMNVEV (reference sequence). The CDR3 loop is CASSLGLAGEQYF. The CDR3 bases are TGTGCCAGCAGTTTGGGACTAGCGGGCGAGCAGTACTTC.

V and J are TRBV5-4 and TRBJ2-2; 9 bases match TRBD2. Germline CDR1 SGHNT, CDR2 YYREEE (reference sequence). V lost 3 bases to trimming and J lost 7 bases; unmatched junction nucleotides: 7. The CDR3 is 15 amino acids. The CDR3 DNA sequence: TGTGCCAGCAGCTCCTTTAGCGGGGGCGACGGGGAGCTGTTTTTT. Protein product: CASSSFSGGDGELFF.

The chain carries TRBV5-6 and TRBJ1-1, with TRBD1 as a possible D gene (5 bases). The germline gives CDR1 SGHDT, CDR2 YYEEEE. The V and J ends lost 4 bases and 5 bases respectively, with 15 bases between them. This CDR3 spans 14 amino acids. The CDR3 DNA reads TGTGCCAGCAGCCCCCCGGGACTTGGGACTGAAGCTTTCTTT. This codes for CASSPPGLGTEAFF.

In this sample, this clone turned up a few times. The chain recombines TRBV19 with TRBJ1-1; 8 bases fit TRBD1. The CDR3 extends over 15 amino acids. Germline CDR1 is LNHDA and CDR2 is SQIVND (reference sequence). The J segment lost 5 bases and the V segment lost 0 bases, leaving 5 bases of the junction unmatched. CDR3 region: CASSIDWTGKTEAFF. Here the CDR3 DNA reads TGTGCCAGTAGTATAGATTGGACAGGGAAGACTGAAGCTTTCTTT.

The V call is TRBV5-6, the J call TRBJ2-7; TRBD1 matches 7 bases. TRBJ2-4 matches the DNA end more closely, so the J call is doubtful. Looked up from germline, CDR1 is SGHDT and CDR2 is YYEEEE. The CDR3 loop spans 14 amino acids. The DNA of the CDR3 is TGTGCCAGCAGCTTGTTACAGGGGTCCCTCATTCAGTACTTC. Translation gives CASSLLQGSLIQYF.

This clone has a single count. The J gene is TRBJ1-5, the V gene TRBV13; 8 bases are shared with TRBD1. This CDR3 spans 15 amino acids. With 4 bases clipped from V and 7 bases from J, the junction kept 9 bases outside the gene matches. In germline, CDR1 is PRHDT, CDR2 FYEKMQ (reference sequence). As DNA, the CDR3 is TGTGCCAGCAGCTCATTTCAGGGGGCTCGACAGCCCCAGCATTTT. As protein: CASSSFQGARQPQHF.

The rearrangement joins TRBV7-9 to TRBJ1-2; TRBD1 matches 12 bases. Looked up from germline, CDR1 is SEHNR and CDR2 is FQNEAQ (reference sequence). The ends lost 4 bases at V and 2 bases at J; junction bases unmatched: 8. The CDR3 length is 17 residues. CDR3 bases: TGTGCCAGCAGCTCCTTCCGGGACAGGGGGCGAAACTATGGCTACACCTTC. This encodes CASSSFRDRGRNYGYTF. The whole variable domain, filled in from reference TRBV7-9 and TRBJ1-2, reads DTGVSQNPRHKITKRGQNVTFRCDPISEHNRLYWYRQTLGQGPEFLTYFQNEAQLEKSRLLSDRFSAERPKGSFSTLEIQRTEQGDSAMYLCASSSFRDRGRNYGYTFGSGTRLTVV.

The chain combines TRBV27 with TRBJ1-6; D not certain. Looked up from germline, CDR1 is MNHEY and CDR2 is SMNVEV (reference sequence). Trimming removed 7 bases at V and 4 bases at J, with 11 bases between. This CDR3 is built from 14 residues. The CDR3 loop is CASTLDRYNSPLHF. CDR3 sequence (DNA): TGTGCCAGCACCCTAGACCGGTATAATTCACCCCTCCACTTT.

The J gene is TRBJ1-2, the V gene TRBV28; the D is unclear. Trimming removed 8 bases at V and 2 bases at J, with 15 bases between. CDR3 length equals 14 residues. Looked up from germline, CDR1 is MDHEN and CDR2 is SYDVKM. CDR3 in DNA: TGTGCCAGCTTTGAACACAGCCTGAACTATGGCTACACCTTC. Its protein product is CASFEHSLNYGYTF.

The chain uses TRBV9 and TRBJ2-7, with 8 positions matching TRBD1. V lost 3 bases and J lost 3; bases outside the gene matches: 11. Germline V gene lookup returns CDR1 SGDLS and CDR2 YYNGEE. CDR3 size: 16 residues. The CDR3 DNA follows: TGTGCCAGCAGCGGAACTTCCGGGACAGGATTCTACGAGCAGTACTTC. The encoded protein is CASSGTSGTGFYEQYF.

The chain recombines TRBV19 with TRBJ2-3, with a weak D call TRBD2 (6 bases). This CDR3 contains 13 residues. Per the germline V gene, CDR1 is LNHDA and CDR2 is SQIVND (reference sequence). Trimming took 4 bases from V and 6 from J, leaving 11 bases between them. In DNA form, the CDR3 reads TGTGCCAGTAGTAAACTAGCAGCCGATACGCAGTATTTT. Protein sequence: CASSKLAADTQYF.

The chain is built from TRBV10-2 and TRBJ1-2; D is possibly TRBD1 (6 bases). The germline CDR1 and CDR2 sequences are WSHSY and SAAADI. V was shortened by 0 bases and J by 1 base, with 18 bases between the two germline ends. The CDR3 is made up of 18 amino acids. CDR3 nucleotides: TGCGCCAGCAGTGAGTCGATAGGGGGAAATTCTCGTAACTATGGCTACACCTTC. This gives the protein CASSESIGGNSRNYGYTF.

This clone was counted between two and nine times. This sequence joins TRBV10-1 and TRBJ2-1; D is undetermined. The germline V gene encodes CDR1 WNHNN and CDR2 SYGVQD (reference sequence). V shed 0 bases and J shed 8 bases, with 8 bases lying between them. This CDR3 is 13 amino acids long. CDR3 loop: CASSESGRDEQFF. Here the CDR3 DNA reads TGCGCCAGCAGTGAGTCGGGTCGGGATGAGCAGTTCTTC.

The V gene is TRBV28, the J gene TRBJ2-7; TRBD1 matches 10 bases. The junction had 8 bases not matched to a gene; V was cut back by 6 bases and J by 3 bases. The CDR3 is 15 residues long. From germline, CDR1 is MDHEN and CDR2 SYDVKM. This CDR3 is CASSGAGTGDYEQYF. In DNA form, the CDR3 reads TGTGCCAGCAGCGGCGCCGGGACAGGGGACTACGAGCAGTACTTC. The full variable domain, rest sourced from reference TRBV28 and TRBJ2-7, is DVKVTQSSRYLVKRTGEKVFLECVQDMDHENMFWYRQDPGLGLRLIYFSYDVKMKEKGDIPEGYSVSREKKERFSLILESASTNQTSMYLCASSGAGTGDYEQYFGPGTRLTVT.

The V and J genes are TRBV7-9 and TRBJ1-2, with D unclear. Per germline, CDR1 SEHNR and CDR2 FQNEAQ (reference sequence). The CDR3 loop spans 13 amino acids. The V gene lost 3 bases and the J gene lost 1 base, with 6 bases spanning the gap. The CDR3 region is CASSFGLNYGYTF. The CDR3, as DNA: TGTGCCAGCAGCTTTGGACTTAACTATGGCTACACCTTC.

This clone was seen a single time. V is TRBV10-1 and J is TRBJ2-3, with 9 bases that match TRBD2. Losses at the gene ends were 0 bases for V and 4 bases for J; bases not matched to a gene: 5. Germline V gene data show CDR1 as WNHNN and CDR2 as SYGVQD (reference sequence). The length of the CDR3 is 16 residues. The chain's CDR3 is CASSESTRGGADTQYF. The CDR3 coding sequence is TGCGCCAGCAGTGAGTCGACTCGCGGGGGGGCAGATACGCAGTATTTT.

The genes are TRBV12-5 and TRBJ2-3; D gene uncertain. The germline gives CDR1 LGHNT, CDR2 FRNRAP. The CDR3 is made up of 11 amino acids. Trimming stripped 6 bases from V and 8 bases from J, with 9 bases between. The CDR3 nucleotides read TGTGCTAGTGGGGATTGGGCTACGCAGTATTTT. Translated: CASGDWATQYF. The complete variable domain, with remaining parts taken from reference TRBV12-5 and TRBJ2-3, reads DARVTQTPRHKVTEMGQEVTMRCQPILGHNTVFWYRQTMMQGLELLAYFRNRAPLDDSGMPKDRFSAEMPDATLATLKIQPSEPRDSAVYFCASGDWATQYFGPGTRLTVL.

The V gene is TRBV7-9, the J gene TRBJ1-6, with 7 bases matching TRBD1. The CDR3 runs 16 residues. Germline V gene sequence: CDR1 SEHNR, CDR2 FQNEAQ (reference sequence). The ends lost 6 bases at V and 7 bases at J; junction bases unmatched: 12. CDR3 sequence reads: CASSFGLGQANSPLHF. CDR3 DNA sequence: TGTGCCAGCAGTTTTGGGCTAGGACAGGCCAATTCACCCCTCCACTTT.

V usage is TRBV10-3 and J usage is TRBJ2-3; 7 nucleotides agree with TRBD2. V gave up 7 bases and J gave up 4 bases; unmatched junction bases: 8. The germline V gene encodes CDR1 ENHRY and CDR2 SYGVKD. The CDR3 consists of 14 residues. The DNA for the CDR3 is TGTGCCATCACCGGAGGACTAGTCCCAGATACGCAGTATTTT. The encoded protein is CAITGGLVPDTQYF.